The entry below describes one T cell receptor beta chain. Its antigen is not known. The record originates from a study of PD-1 blockade in classical Hodgkin lymphoma. Regarding the study as a whole: The study reported lower baseline TCR diversity in newly diagnosed patients than in healthy donors. The origin of the repertoire differences remains undefined, with disease activity or prior therapy as possible causes.

The sample's time point: newly diagnosed, previously untreated cHL patient sample. Thawed PBMCs were the source of CD4+ T cells, purified by magnetic negative selection. Serving as comparison were PBMCs from newly diagnosed, untreated classical Hodgkin lymphoma, which were sequenced alongside the relapsed/refractory trial patients. Method: immunoSEQ multiplex PCR; TCRdb's copy keeps in-frame clones and lacks some. The data contain fewer than 25,000 clones, 90% to 95% of them singletons. This CDR3 has 14 residues. Germline CDR1 MGHRA, CDR2 YSYEKL. The V and J ends lost 1 base and 9 bases, in that order; junction bases with no gene match: 3.

The receptor comes from a human donor with classical Hodgkin lymphoma. The chain links TRBV4-1 to TRBJ2-1, with TRBD2 identical over 10 bases. The sample was CD4+ T cells from blood. CDR3 bases: TGCGCCAGCAGCCAAGGCGGACTAGCGGCTGAGCAGTTCTTC. It yields the protein CASSQGGLAAEQFF.